This is a list of T cell receptor beta chains from one sample in a study of CD8+ T cells in alopecia areata. Sequencing used immunoSEQ multiplex PCR; TCRdb keeps in-frame clones, though not all of them. The sample contains some 51,000 clones, 90% to 97% of which appear only once. The source was CD8+ T cells sorted from blood, collected at week 0. These TCRs come from a human donor with alopecia areata. Both conserved end residues are part of each CDR3. Each record gives: V gene, clone size, D gene, J gene, CDR3 DNA, CDR3 protein. A D gene is named only where the DNA matches it firmly. Not all rows give a size; the values are once, few, many and, for expanded clones, a class.

>TRBV5-6|-|-|TRBJ2-3
TGTGCCAGCAGCCGGCCGACTGGGGGGAGCACAGATACGCAGTATTTT
CASSRPTGGSTDTQYF
>TRBV30|once|-|TRBJ1-1
TGTGCCTGGAGTGTAACGCCGGGGAACACTGAAGCTTTCTTT
CAWSVTPGNTEAFF
>TRBV6-1|-|-|TRBJ2-7
TGTGCCAGCAGTGAAACGGGGACCTACGAGCAGTACTTC
CASSETGTYEQYF
>TRBV7-2|-|-|TRBJ2-7
TGTGCCAGCAGCCCCACGGCCGAGGGACCCTACGAGCAGTACTTC
CASSPTAEGPYEQYF
>TRBV14|-|-|TRBJ2-2
TGTGCCAGCAGCCAAGTAGCCACCGGGGAGCTGTTTTTT
CASSQVATGELFF
>TRBV7-2|-|-|TRBJ1-6
TGTGCCAGCAGCTTAGGTCACCGGGGTGTTTGGGCACCCCTCCACTTT
CASSLGHRGVWAPLHF
>TRBV7-2|-|TRBD1|TRBJ2-1
TGTGCCAGCAGCCCAGAGGACAGGGCGTCCTACAATGAGCAGTTCTTC
CASSPEDRASYNEQFF
>TRBV7-2|-|-|TRBJ2-2
TGTGCCAGCAGCCAGCCCAGTACGAACACCGGGGAGCTGTTTTTT
CASSQPSTNTGELFF
>TRBV5-1|-|-|TRBJ2-7
TGCGCCAGCAGTGTGTTAGGGGGACGCGAGCAGTACTTC
CASSVLGGREQYF
>TRBV10-2|-|TRBD1|TRBJ2-2
TGCGCCAGCAATCGACAGGGGGTGGTTTCCGGGGAGCTGTTTTTT
CASNRQGVVSGELFF
>TRBV6-6|-|TRBD2|TRBJ2-1
TGTGCCAGCAGCCCCCGGGAGGGGCCGGGGATTTATGAGCAGTTCTTC
CASSPREGPGIYEQFF
>TRBV5-6|-|-|TRBJ2-1
TGTGCCAGCAGCTTGGCCCGCTGGGGGGATACACCTTTCTACAATGAGCAGTTCTTC
CASSLARWGDTPFYNEQFF
>TRBV5-1|-|-|TRBJ2-7
TGCGCCAGCAGCTTCGAGGTTCTCCACGAGCAGTACTTC
CASSFEVLHEQYF
>TRBV4-3|-|TRBD2|TRBJ2-5
TGCGCCAGCAGCCAGGACCATAGTCCGGGACTAGCGGGCCGAGAGACCCAGTACTTC
CASSQDHSPGLAGRETQYF
>TRBV19|-|TRBD2|TRBJ2-1
TGTGCCAGTAGTATCAGTGCGGGGGGCCCCCATGAGCAGTTCTTC
CASSISAGGPHEQFF
>TRBV5-6|-|-|TRBJ2-7
TGTGCCAGCAGCCAACAGGCAACCTACGAGCAGTACTTC
CASSQQATYEQYF
>TRBV6-5|-|-|TRBJ1-1
TGTGCCAGCAGCCCGGACAGACACACTGAAGCTTTCTTT
CASSPDRHTEAFF
>TRBV7-2|-|-|TRBJ2-1
TGTGCCAGCAGCTTACTCTCAGCCCTCAATGAGCAGTTCTTC
CASSLLSALNEQFF
>TRBV4-1|-|-|TRBJ2-7
TGCGCCAGCAGCCAAAGACAATCAAGCTCCTACGAGCAGTACTTC
CASSQRQSSSYEQYF
>TRBV5-1|-|-|TRBJ1-2
TGCGCCAGCAGCGCGGATCCCTATGGCTACACCTTC
CASSADPYGYTF